What follows describes a single T cell receptor (beta chain). The entry originates in a study of blood T cell repertoires in COVID-19. Study information: Samples taken during acute and convalescent COVID-19 were collected in the United States, Italy and Spain.

CDR3 size: 15 residues. Trimming pared 3 bases from V and 6 bases from J, leaving 21 bases between. Germline V gives CDR1 DFQATT, CDR2 SNEGSKA (reference sequence). Sequencing was performed with immunoSEQ multiplex PCR; in TCRdb, only in-frame clones are kept and a portion is missing. The sample yields around 260,000 clones, roughly 88% seen once. Sequenced sample: peripheral blood. The gene calls are TRBV20-1 and TRBJ2-7; the D gene is possibly TRBD1 (6 bases). The origin of this receptor is a human donor with COVID-19, enrolled during active disease. The donor label of this sample is uncertain. In DNA, the CDR3 is TGCAGTGCTAGTACAGGTAGGGCAGGGGTTGCCGAGCAGTACTTC. It codes for CSASTGRAGVAEQYF.